Here is one TCR beta chain with its context. Its antigen is currently unknown. Random hexamers primed reverse transcription of roughly 0.5 to 1 ug RNA. TCR beta CDR3 was amplified by immunoSEQ covering 54 Vbeta and 13 Jbeta. TCRdb analysed the immunoSEQ multiplex PCR reads with MiXCR anew, one entry per CDR3 protein. The sample has about 130,000 distinct CDR3 sequences, 90% to 95% seen once; the top ten hold over 0.065%. The CDR3 consists of 17 residues. The V gene lost 5 bases and the J gene lost 5 bases, with 24 bases spanning the gap. This sample is drawn from a study of CD8 T cells in Susac syndrome. Sequencing targeted TCR beta in T cells from blood (CD8+ and CD4+). Healthy donors formed controls matched for age and sex. Study-wide results and limits: The authors acknowledged that the study's TCR sequencing and HLA analysis involved relatively few individuals.

Sample: CD4+ T cells from PBMCs. The V gene is TRBV12-3 or TRBV12-4, the J gene TRBJ2-5; either TRBD1 or TRBD2 may fit D (5 bases each). This receptor was obtained from a human donor in good health. CDR3 in amino acids: CASSRNWGGPPGETQYF. Written as DNA, the CDR3 is TGTGCCAGCAGTAGAAACTGGGGCGGGCCGCCGGGGGAGACCCAGTACTTC.